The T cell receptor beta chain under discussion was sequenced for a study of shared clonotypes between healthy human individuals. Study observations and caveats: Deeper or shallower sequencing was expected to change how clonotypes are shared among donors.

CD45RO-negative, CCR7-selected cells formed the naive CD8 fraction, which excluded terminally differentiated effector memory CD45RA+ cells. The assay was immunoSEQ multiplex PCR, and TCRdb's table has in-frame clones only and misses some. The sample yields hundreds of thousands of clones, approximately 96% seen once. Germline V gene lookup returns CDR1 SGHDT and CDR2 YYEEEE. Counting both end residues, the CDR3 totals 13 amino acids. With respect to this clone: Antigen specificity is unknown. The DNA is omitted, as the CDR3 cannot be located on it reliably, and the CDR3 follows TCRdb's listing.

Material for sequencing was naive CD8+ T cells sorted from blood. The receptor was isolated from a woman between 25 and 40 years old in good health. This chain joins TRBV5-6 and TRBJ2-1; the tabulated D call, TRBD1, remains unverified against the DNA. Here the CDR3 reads CASSFGQGTAMFF.